This T cell receptor beta chain originates from a study of T cells in Graves' hyperthyroidism and ophthalmopathy. Study in general: Peripheral blood was collected at initial diagnosis, before any treatment. General observations from the study: A model using 13 V-J features told ophthalmopathy apart from stable hyperthyroidism.

TCR beta CDR3 sequences were amplified from RNA transcripts. With the HTBI primer set, the TCR CDR3 went through a first round of RT-PCR. TCRdb re-derived calls from the multiplex PCR reads in MiXCR, one entry per CDR3 protein. There are more than 300,000 distinct CDR3 sequences in the sample; about 14% occur only once, and about 20% lies in the top ten. Criteria for exclusion of patients were uncontrolled infection, other autoimmune disease, pregnancy or lactation. There are many counts of this clonotype. The antigen is undetermined. The sequence was obtained from a woman under 40 with Graves' ophthalmopathy. Sequencing input: blood.

Here the CDR3 DNA reads TGTGCCTGGTTGGGGAATGGCTACACCTTC. It specifies CAWLGNGYTF. The chain carries TRBV30 and TRBJ1-2, with no clear D. This CDR3 has 10 residues. Germline V gene data show CDR1 as GTSNPN and CDR2 as SVGIG (reference sequence). The ends were cut back, 5 bases at V and 6 bases at J, with 7 bases in the middle.